This T cell receptor (beta chain) was recovered during a study of cytomegalovirus exposure and HLA in healthy donors. General observations from the study: V- and J-gene trimming of TCR beta was linked (in a later analysis) to a missense DCLRE1C variant. The study dropped some indistinguishable V segments, TRBV6-2 and TRBV6-3 among them.

Primers: 60 Vbeta forward and 13 Jbeta reverse. Profiling relied on immunoSEQ multiplex PCR, and the TCRdb table lists in-frame clones only, not all of them. Of about 82,000 clones in the sample, about 78% were seen once. A note on this clone: What it binds is unknown.

V lost 0 bases to trimming and J lost 7 bases; unmatched junction nucleotides: 3. Per the germline V gene, CDR1 is SNHLY and CDR2 is FYNNEI. The CDR3 has 15 residues. The clonotype was recovered from a male donor in good health and CMV-seropositive. The chain combines TRBV2 with TRBJ2-1; TRBD1 aligns across 10 bases. Specimen: PBMCs. CDR3 nucleotide sequence: TGTGCCAGCAGTGAAGCGTGGACAGGGGGAAATGAGCAGTTCTTC. Translation gives CASSEAWTGGNEQFF.